These 25 T cell receptor beta chains were all obtained from the same sample, sequenced in a study of blood T cells in healthy people across ages (dated by TCRdb to the mid-2010s). Library creation used 5' RACE. The listed sequencing device is Illumina HiSeq 2500. A second PCR of about 6 to 11 cycles was performed with a sample-barcoded 5' primer and a J-beta primer mix. Using fastp trimming at Q25 and MiXCR clonotype assembly, TCRdb reanalyzed the public sequencing data and kept in-frame beta chains. A single entry per CDR3 protein holds the most common genes and DNA from its merged rows. The sample table records over a million distinct CDR3 sequences; 40% to 55% of these occur just once. Of the sample, approximately 17% is held by the ten largest clones. Specimen: blood. All receptors derive from a woman aged 55 to 70 in good health.

The chain is built from TRBV4-2 and TRBJ2-3; the match to TRBD2 covers 12 bases. The CDR3 contains 19 residues. CDR1 is LGHNA and CDR2 is YNFKEQ in the germline V gene. V gave up 2 bases and J gave up 4 bases; unmatched junction bases: 13. In DNA form, the CDR3 reads TGTGCCAGCAGCCAAACGGGACTAGCGGGTCCCCCTAGCCCAGATACGCAGTATTTT. Its protein is CASSQTGLAGPPSPDTQYF.

The chain carries TRBV25-1 and TRBJ2-5; D unresolved. The CDR3 runs to 13 residues. Trimming cost V 7 bases and J 11 bases, with 20 bases left between them. In germline, CDR1 is MGHDK, CDR2 SYGVNS. For the CDR3, the DNA is TGTGCCAGCACCAAACGGCCTTCGGATGAGCAGTACTTC. It translates to CASTKRPSDEQYF.

V and J are TRBV30 and TRBJ2-1; 9 bases line up with TRBD2. This CDR3 contains 11 residues. With V trimmed by 4 bases and J by 13 bases, 5 bases remained unmatched. The germline CDR1 and CDR2 sequences are GTSNPN and SVGIG (reference sequence). The CDR3 nucleotides read TGTGCCTGGACTAGCGGGACTTCACAGTTCTTC. It translates to CAWTSGTSQFF.

This clonotype has only a few counts. V and J are TRBV5-5 and TRBJ2-1; 9 bases line up with TRBD2. The CDR3 extends over 15 amino acids. Germline lookup yields CDR1 SGHKS and CDR2 YYEKEE (reference sequence). Unmatched junction bases numbered 6, after V lost 0 bases and J lost 8 bases. CDR3 residues: CASSLEPTSGDEQFF. The DNA of the CDR3 is TGTGCCAGCAGCTTGGAACCGACTAGCGGCGATGAGCAGTTCTTC.

This chain uses TRBV4-1 with TRBJ2-4, with 8 bases identical to TRBD2. Matching the DNA end better, TRBJ2-7 makes the J call doubtful. The CDR3 loop spans 16 amino acids. Germline values: CDR1 MGHRA, CDR2 YSYEKL. CDR3 loop: CASSQEGTSGGYEQYF. The CDR3 bases are TGCGCCAGCAGCCAAGAAGGAACTAGCGGAGGCTACGAGCAGTACTTC.

The chain uses TRBV12-3 or TRBV12-4 and TRBJ2-3, with 9 nucleotides matching TRBD1. The CDR3 has 15 residues. J was trimmed by 3 bases and V by 3 bases; bases with no gene match: 4. DNA of the CDR3: TGTGCCAGCAGTTTTCGGACAGGGGAAACAGATACGCAGTATTTT. Its protein is CASSFRTGETDTQYF.

The chain links TRBV20-1 to TRBJ2-2, with D unresolved. V lost 3 bases and J lost 0, with 14 bases in between. CDR3 length: 16 amino acids. Germline assignment: CDR1 DFQATT and CDR2 SNEGSKA (reference sequence). CDR3 amino acids: CSARGAVGSNTGELFF. DNA of the CDR3: TGCAGTGCTAGGGGTGCGGTGGGGTCGAACACCGGGGAGCTGTTTTTT.

This clonotype was recorded a few times. The chain carries TRBV20-1 and TRBJ1-5; TRBD1 matches at 9 bases. CDR1 and CDR2 (germline): DFQATT, SNEGSKA (reference sequence). The V segment lost 5 bases and the J segment 5 bases; nucleotides outside the gene matches: 10. This CDR3 region has 15 residues. This CDR3 reads CSASPGQGFHQPQHF. The CDR3 DNA sequence: TGCAGTGCTTCTCCGGGACAGGGATTCCATCAGCCCCAGCATTTT.

V is TRBV7-2 and J is TRBJ2-1, with D unresolved. The germline CDR1 and CDR2 sequences are SGHTA and FQGNSA. The CDR3 is 15 residues long. Trimming took off 1 base at V and 4 bases at J, with 11 bases between the two ends. The CDR3 sequence: CASSLGGAEYNEQFF. The CDR3 nucleotides read TGTGCCAGCAGCTTAGGCGGCGCAGAATACAATGAGCAGTTCTTC. The variable domain in full, with the rest retrieved from reference TRBV7-2 and TRBJ2-1, is GAGVSQSPSNKVTEKGKDVELRCDPISGHTALYWYRQSLGQGLEFLIYFQGNSAPDKSGLPSDRFSAERTGGSVSTLTIQRTQQEDSAVYLCASSLGGAEYNEQFFGPGTRLTVL.

The J gene is TRBJ2-3, the V gene TRBV20-1, with D perhaps assigned TRBD1 or TRBD2 (5 bases each). The V gene lost 5 bases and the J gene lost 1 base, with 16 bases spanning the gap. CDR3 length: 15 amino acids. From germline, CDR1 is DFQATT and CDR2 SNEGSKA (reference sequence). The CDR3 DNA reads TGCAGTGCTCACACGGGACGGGACGGCACAGATACGCAGTATTTT. Its protein product is CSAHTGRDGTDTQYF.

The V call is TRBV6-1, the J call TRBJ2-1; TRBD2 matches at 8 bases. The V segment lost 3 bases and the J segment 3 bases; nucleotides outside the gene matches: 7. CDR3 length: 16 amino acids. Germline V lookup: CDR1 MNHNS, CDR2 SASEGT. The DNA of the CDR3 is TGTGCCAGCAGTGATCCCGGGACTAGGGTCTACAATGAGCAGTTCTTC. Its translation: CASSDPGTRVYNEQFF.

CDR3 sequence reads: CASSFGQGLYQPQHF. CDR3 DNA: TGTGCCAGCAGTTTCGGACAGGGACTTTATCAGCCCCAGCATTTT. The genes are TRBV6-2 or TRBV6-3 and TRBJ1-5; 8 bases agree with TRBD1. Per germline, CDR1 MNHEY and CDR2 SVGEGT. CDR3 size: 15 residues. After removal of 4 bases from V and 5 bases from J, the junction contained 7 bases not matched to a gene.

This chain's CDR3 is CASSRPGQGEQYF. The CDR3 DNA reads TGTGCCAGCAGCCGCCCTGGGCAGGGGGAGCAGTACTTC. The rearrangement joins TRBV4-2 to TRBJ2-5, with 7 nucleotides matching TRBD1. The CDR3 has 13 amino acids. The V gene end was trimmed by 4 bases and the J gene end by 11 bases; junction bases not matched to a gene: 10. Germline lookup yields CDR1 LGHNA and CDR2 YNFKEQ.

The chain combines TRBV12-3 or TRBV12-4 with TRBJ2-1; 8 bases agree with TRBD2. The CDR3 covers 18 residues. Unmatched junction bases numbered 11, after V lost 4 bases and J lost 0 bases. This CDR3 is CASSSPLSGRISYNEQFF. The CDR3 nucleotides read TGTGCCAGCAGTTCCCCTCTGAGCGGGAGAATCTCCTACAATGAGCAGTTCTTC.

This chain joins TRBV11-2 and TRBJ2-1, with TRBD2 as a possible D gene (6 bases). Trimming pared 4 bases from V and 1 base from J, leaving 11 bases between. This CDR3 is 15 amino acids long. Germline CDR1 reads SGHAT; CDR2 reads FQNNGV. The CDR3 protein is CASSSLARSYNEQFF. The CDR3 DNA sequence: TGTGCCAGCAGCTCTCTAGCGAGGTCCTACAATGAGCAGTTCTTC.

The rearrangement joins TRBV27 to TRBJ1-2; TRBD1 matches 9 bases. CDR1 is MNHEY, CDR2 SMNVEV, per germline (reference sequence). CDR3 length: 13 residues. V lost 5 bases, J lost 8 bases, and 6 bases stayed unmatched. CDR3 DNA sequence: TGTGCCAGCAGTGGGGGACAGGGAAAAGGCTACACCTTC. Translation: CASSGGQGKGYTF.

The rearrangement uses TRBV20-1 and TRBJ2-1; 12 bases map to TRBD2. CDR3 length equals 18 residues. The V gene's germline CDR1 is DFQATT and CDR2 SNEGSKA (reference sequence). The ends lost 2 bases at V and 0 bases at J; junction bases unmatched: 8. The CDR3 DNA follows: TGCAGTGCTAGAAAGCTAGCGGGAGGGTCAAGCTCCTACAATGAGCAGTTCTTC. It specifies CSARKLAGGSSSYNEQFF.

The rearrangement uses TRBV12-3 or TRBV12-4 and TRBJ2-3; D might be TRBD1 or TRBD2, each matching 5 bases. The CDR3 is 15 amino acids. The V end lost 0 bases, the J end lost 1 base, and 8 bases lay between the germline ends. The CDR3 protein is CASSLAGAGTDTQYF. CDR3 DNA sequence: TGTGCCAGCAGTTTAGCCGGGGCCGGCACAGATACGCAGTATTTT.

The chain carries TRBV6-6 and TRBJ2-7, with a tentative D call TRBD1 (5 bases). The V gene lost 8 bases and the J gene lost 3 bases, with 23 bases spanning the gap. This CDR3 has 16 residues. Germline lookup yields CDR1 MNHNY and CDR2 SVGAGI (reference sequence). This CDR3 is CASSEGRAVLGYEQYF. CDR3 coding DNA: TGTGCCAGCTCAGAAGGCAGGGCGGTCTTGGGCTACGAGCAGTACTTC.

This rearrangement joins TRBV20-1 to TRBJ2-5; TRBD2 matches at 10 bases. The trim removed 2 bases at V and 3 bases at J, leaving 3 bases unmatched. The germline V gene has CDR1 DFQATT and CDR2 SNEGSKA (reference sequence). CDR3 size: 14 residues. The CDR3 sequence: CSARKREGKETQYF. The CDR3 bases are TGCAGTGCTAGAAAGCGGGAGGGCAAAGAGACCCAGTACTTC.

The table lists this clonotype with a few counts. The chain uses TRBV3-1 and TRBJ1-5; D perhaps matches TRBD1 (5 bases). With 8 bases removed from V and 0 bases from J, the gap between germline ends came to 8 bases. Germline values: CDR1 LGHDT, CDR2 YNNKEL (reference sequence). There are 13 residues in the CDR3. Here the CDR3 DNA reads TGTGCCAGCGGGGGGGATAGCAATCAGCCCCAGCATTTT. Translated: CASGGDSNQPQHF.

Comments on this clonotype: An end of the junction does not agree with germline; a read error may underlie this. This chain joins TRBV12-3 or TRBV12-4 and TRBJ2-3, with TRBD2 as a possible D gene (7 bases). This CDR3 spans 16 amino acids. DNA of the CDR3: TGTGCCAGCAGTTGGAAGGGGGGCGGGAGCAAAGATACGCAGTATTTT. Its protein product is CASSWKGGGSKDTQYF.

This clonotype was found a few times. The chain links TRBV5-1 to TRBJ2-1; TRBD2 is a possible D gene (5 bases). This CDR3 is 15 amino acids long. From germline, CDR1 is SGHRS and CDR2 YFSETQ. V lost 4 bases to trimming and J lost 8 bases, with 19 bases between them. CDR3 sequence reads: CASSGVGGGGDEQFF. CDR3 nucleotides: TGCGCCAGCAGCGGCGTCGGAGGTGGTGGTGATGAGCAGTTCTTC.

There are many counts of this clonotype. The chain carries TRBV20-1 and TRBJ2-7, with 12 bases that match TRBD2. This CDR3 is built from 14 residues. CDR1 is DFQATT and CDR2 is SNEGSKA in the germline V gene (reference sequence). V was clipped by 2 bases and J by 2 bases; unmatched bases: 1. CDR3 sequence: CSARLAGGPYEQYF. For the CDR3, the DNA is TGCAGTGCTAGACTAGCGGGAGGGCCCTACGAGCAGTACTTC.

This chain links TRBV27 with TRBJ1-4; 7 positions match TRBD1. There are 14 residues in the CDR3. The trim removed 6 bases at V and 5 bases at J, leaving 6 bases unmatched. Germline lookup yields CDR1 MNHEY and CDR2 SMNVEV (reference sequence). CDR3 in DNA: TGTGCCAGCAGGAGGACAGGTCTCAATGAAAAACTGTTTTTT. This sequence encodes CASRRTGLNEKLFF.